This note documents a single T cell receptor beta chain sequence. The clone's antigen remains unknown. Base quality data are lacking; no much larger clone is found one base away. TCRbeta CDR3 regions were amplified from genomic DNA by means of the immunoSEQ Assay, a bias-controlled multiplex PCR. As for how the authors treated the data: The number of nucleated cells in each sample was estimated by amplification of reference gene primers within the assay. To quantify the absolute abundance of each unique TCRbeta CDR3 rearrangement, sequence reads were collapsed and filtered. Productive Simpson clonality was computed per sample as the square root of Simpson's diversity index over productive rearrangements. The table comes from immuneACCESS by way of TCRdb, which keeps in-frame sequences with V and J called. Part of the clones is missing from these tables; in studies checked, under half for an unresolved V gene and the rest for unknown reasons. V and J calls and clone size come straight from that table; D and trimming were deduced from the DNA. The sample includes about 200,000 clones, with approximately 80% observed a single time. Together, the top ten hold around 0.93% of the sample.

One collaborating source in Seattle enrolled patients while the patients were actively infected and followed the patients over time throughout the course of disease. Each collaborating institution followed its own protocols to collect whole blood in K2EDTA tubes. For TCRbeta analysis, collaborators shipped samples in one of three forms: frozen whole blood, isolated PBMCs, or DNA extracted from either of those sample types. The data were obtained in a study of blood T cell repertoires in COVID-19 (dated by TCRdb to 2020 to 2021). Turning to the overall study: Collaborator samples came from the United States, Italy and Spain and covered acute and convalescent phases of COVID-19. Where available, HLA class I and class II types were obtained from metadata supplied by the sample provider rather than from assay-based typing. The material from the prospective study consisted of cDNA or gDNA derived from T cells, B-cell-depleted T cells, or PBMCs. The repertoires were released in a freely available public database intended as a resource for research on the immune response to SARS-CoV-2. A de-identified subject ID, COVID-19 status, age in years and sex were almost always included in the sample metadata. The dataset comprised deeply sampled blood TCRbeta repertoires from subjects exposed to, actively infected with, or recovered from COVID-19. The samples were drawn from two sources: the first 160 participants of the ongoing ImmuneRACE study, and approximately 1,300 subjects contributed by 6 global collaborators.

Study-level results and caveats: The quantity of clinical and demographic metadata differed by source and by participant and was supplied without curation.

V is trimmed back by 5 bases and J by 5 bases, and the junction contains 10 bases that no gene match accounts for. Looking up the germline V gene yields CDR1 SGHRS and CDR2 YFSETQ. From the cysteine through the phenylalanine, the CDR3 covers 14 amino acids. The sequence is cut down to CDR3 DNA, 42 bases in frame from base 1. The sequenced sample consisted of peripheral blood. The chain uses TRBV5-1 and TRBJ2-7; the central 7 bases match TRBD2. The TCR was taken from a man in his 60s with COVID-19, enrolled during active disease. The CDR3 reads CASSSAGDRDEQYF. The DNA sequence reads TGCGCCAGCAGTTCGGCGGGGGACCGGGACGAGCAGTACTTC.